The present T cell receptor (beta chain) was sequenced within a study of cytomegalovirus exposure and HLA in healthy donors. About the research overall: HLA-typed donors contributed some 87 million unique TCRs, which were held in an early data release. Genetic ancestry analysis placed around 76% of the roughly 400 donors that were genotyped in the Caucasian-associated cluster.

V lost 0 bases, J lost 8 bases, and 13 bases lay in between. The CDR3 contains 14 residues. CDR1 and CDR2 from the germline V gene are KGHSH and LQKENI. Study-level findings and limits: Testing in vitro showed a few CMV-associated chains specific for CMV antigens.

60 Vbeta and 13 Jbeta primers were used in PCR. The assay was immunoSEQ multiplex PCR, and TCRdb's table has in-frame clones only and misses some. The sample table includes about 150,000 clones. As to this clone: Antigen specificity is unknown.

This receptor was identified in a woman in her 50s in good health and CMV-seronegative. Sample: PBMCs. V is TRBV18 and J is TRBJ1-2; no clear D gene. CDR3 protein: CASSPPQHVPGYTF. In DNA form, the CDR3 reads TGTGCCAGCTCACCACCCCAACACGTACCAGGCTACACCTTC.